This TCR beta chain derives from a study of identical twins. Study-wide points: The authors noted that invariant MAIT and iNKT cells could partly confound zero-insertion analyses. Findings came from cross-sectional statistics, without long-term follow-up of donors.

This clonotype was recorded many times. Antigen specificity is unknown. The authors used template switching to add a universal primer site and gave cDNA unique molecular identifiers. Each CDR3 protein gets one entry after TCRdb re-called the 5' RACE reads with MiXCR. The sample has 150,000 or so distinct CDR3 sequences, 3% to 4% seen once. This CDR3 has 14 amino acids. V was cut by 1 base and J by 5 bases, with 10 bases left in between. Per germline, CDR1 SGHRS and CDR2 YFSETQ. This rearrangement joins TRBV5-1 to TRBJ2-1, with D unclear. This receptor was obtained from a man between 18 and 35 years old in good health. The sequenced sample was memory T cells sorted from blood. CDR3 loop: CASSLSVLDNEQFF. The DNA of the CDR3 is TGCGCCAGCAGCTTGAGCGTGCTGGACAATGAGCAGTTCTTC.